This T cell receptor beta chain stems from a study of PD-1 blockade in mismatch repair-deficient tumors. Overall study results and limits: Tumor-resident clones, often undetectable pretreatment in blood, expanded then contracted after pembrolizumab.

Assay used: immunoSEQ multiplex PCR; TCRdb lists only in-frame clones, some missing. The sample contains about 100,000 clones, 82% of which appear only once. The CDR3 is 15 amino acids. Per germline, CDR1 SNHLY and CDR2 FYNNEI. The ends lost 7 bases at V and 4 bases at J; junction bases unmatched: 6. TCR sequencing covered a few patients who responded to pembrolizumab. On this clone itself: What it recognizes is unknown.

The sequenced sample was peripheral blood, obtained about eight months after starting pembrolizumab. The clonotype comes from an adult with mismatch repair-deficient cancer. The chain carries TRBV2 and TRBJ2-1, with 11 bases lining up with TRBD2. The CDR3 nucleotides read TGTGCCAGCAAACAGACTAGCGGGACTTACAATGAGCAGTTCTTC. Protein: CASKQTSGTYNEQFF.